This entry lists 30 T cell receptor beta chains sequenced from one sample in a study of T cell clonotyping in hematopoietic cell transplantation. Profiling relied on immunoSEQ multiplex PCR, and the TCRdb table lists in-frame clones only, not all of them. The sample consists of some 40,000 clones, 94% of them appearing once. Sequencing was carried out using peripheral blood mononuclear cells. These receptors came from a woman in her fifties or sixties in good health. Some clones in this sample may be carry-over from other donors' samples.

The chain joins TRBV7-2 to TRBJ2-3; TRBD2 matches at 7 bases. The CDR3 runs 16 residues. V trimming: 5 bases; J trimming: 4 bases; junction bases outside the gene matches: 12. Germline assignment: CDR1 SGHTA and CDR2 FQGNSA. CDR3 sequence: CASSRRDSRGADTQYF. CDR3 coding DNA: TGTGCCAGCAGCAGAAGGGACTCTCGGGGGGCAGATACGCAGTATTTT.

The rearrangement joins TRBV7-2 to TRBJ1-6, with unresolved D. V was shortened by 4 bases and J by 7 bases, with 8 bases between the two germline ends. The germline gives CDR1 SGHTA, CDR2 FQGNSA. The CDR3 spans 13 residues. CDR3 loop: CASSSPLNSPLHF. In nucleotides, the CDR3 is TGTGCCAGCAGCTCACCCTTGAATTCACCCCTCCACTTT.

Points on this clone: An end of the junction does not agree with germline; a read error may underlie this. This CDR3 is CASSPVLPSSF. The CDR3 DNA follows: TGTGCCAGCAGCCCCGTTCTACCGAGCTCCTTC. The genes are TRBV7-6 and TRBJ2-7, with unresolved D. Germline CDR1 SGHVS, CDR2 FNYEAQ. This CDR3 is built from 11 residues.

This clone was counted only a few times. V gene TRBV29-1 combines with J gene TRBJ1-2; D gene unclear. The germline CDR1 and CDR2 sequences are SQVTM and ANQGSEA. This CDR3 region has 12 residues. V was cut by 2 bases and J by 1 base, with 5 bases left in between. The CDR3 region has the DNA TGCAGCGTTGAAACAGATAACTATGGCTACACCTTC. Amino acids: CSVETDNYGYTF.

The chain uses TRBV7-2 and TRBJ2-7; tentatively, D is TRBD1 or TRBD2 (5 bases each). With 8 bases removed from V and 5 bases from J, the gap between germline ends came to 22 bases. CDR1 and CDR2 (germline): SGHTA, FQGNSA. This CDR3 comprises 15 residues. The CDR3 DNA follows: TGTGCCAGCTCCTCGTCGGACCTGGGGGTCCACGAGCAGTACTTC. This translates into CASSSSDLGVHEQYF.

This clone was seen just once. The chain employs TRBV6-6 and TRBJ2-1; possible D gene TRBD2, 7 bases. V lost 5 bases and J lost 8, with 22 bases in between. CDR1 MNHNY and CDR2 SVGAGI come from the germline V gene (reference sequence). CDR3 length: 16 amino acids. CDR3 nucleotides: TGTGCCAGCAGTCCACTCTGGGGGGGGCAAAGGGATGAGCAGTTCTTC. Translating it yields CASSPLWGGQRDEQFF.

V is TRBV30 and J is TRBJ1-4; 10 nucleotides match TRBD1. The CDR3 spans 15 residues. The V segment lost 2 bases and the J segment 6 bases; nucleotides outside the gene matches: 6. Germline V gives CDR1 GTSNPN, CDR2 SVGIG (reference sequence). CDR3 coding DNA: TGTGCCTGGAGTCATCGGGACAGGGGCTATGAAAAACTGTTTTTT. Amino acid sequence: CAWSHRDRGYEKLFF. Combining the CDR3 with reference TRBV30 and TRBJ1-4 gives the whole variable domain SQTIHQWPATLVQPVGSPLSLECTVEGTSNPNLYWYRQAAGRGLQLLFYSVGIGQISSEVPQNLSASRPQDRQFILSSKKLLLSDSGFYLCAWSHRDRGYEKLFFGSGTQLSVL.

The chain uses TRBV5-1 and TRBJ1-3, with TRBD1 identical over 8 bases. CDR1 and CDR2 (germline): SGHRS, YFSETQ. The V gene end was trimmed by 4 bases and the J gene end by 7 bases; junction bases not matched to a gene: 7. The CDR3 covers 14 residues. This CDR3 reads CASSPGTGDNTIYF. CDR3 DNA: TGCGCCAGCAGCCCGGGGACAGGTGATAACACCATATATTTT.

This clone occurred a few times. The gene calls are TRBV4-3 and TRBJ2-7; tentative D call: TRBD2 (5 bases). The germline V gene encodes CDR1 LGHNA and CDR2 YSLEER. V was pared by 0 bases and J by 4 bases, with 13 bases between. The CDR3 extends over 15 amino acids. CDR3 amino acids: CASSQDEGLGYEQYF. CDR3 nucleotide sequence: TGCGCCAGCAGCCAAGATGAGGGTCTTGGATACGAGCAGTACTTC.

DNA for the CDR3: TGTGCCAGCAGTTACTCGTCCCACGAGCAGTACTTC. Translation: CASSYSSHEQYF. The chain employs TRBV6-5 and TRBJ2-7; no firm D call. CDR1 and CDR2 from the germline V gene are MNHEY and SVGAGI. The CDR3 sequence is 12 residues long. V was cut by 0 bases and J by 5 bases, with 5 bases left in between.

The chain is built from TRBV11-2 and TRBJ2-7; TRBD1 matches at 7 bases. J gave up 4 bases and V 5 bases, and 8 bases lay outside the gene matches. The CDR3 runs 14 residues. Per germline, CDR1 SGHAT and CDR2 FQNNGV. The CDR3 loop is CASSRNRGSYEQYF. In DNA, the CDR3 is TGTGCCAGCAGCCGAAACAGGGGAAGTTACGAGCAGTACTTC.

This clone was detected only once. V and J are TRBV7-6 and TRBJ1-2, with 11 bases lining up with TRBD1. The CDR3 totals 14 residues. Germline CDR1 reads SGHVS; CDR2 reads FNYEAQ. Unmatched junction bases numbered 3, after V lost 5 bases and J lost 4 bases. This chain's CDR3 is CASSRDRGGYGYTF. Written as DNA, the CDR3 is TGTGCCAGCAGCCGGGACAGGGGGGGCTATGGCTACACCTTC.

J is TRBJ1-6 and V is TRBV7-9; no clear D. There are 15 residues in the CDR3. Trimming removed 5 bases at V and 17 bases at J, with 25 bases between. Germline V gene sequence: CDR1 SEHNR, CDR2 FQNEAQ (reference sequence). CDR3 nucleotides: TGTGCCAGCAGCCCGTACTCTCCGGGGTTCGGATGGGTCCACTTT. This sequence encodes CASSPYSPGFGWVHF.

The chain has TRBV5-4 and TRBJ1-2; TRBD1 might be the D (5 bases). The germline gives CDR1 SGHNT, CDR2 YYREEE (reference sequence). The V gene lost 0 bases and the J gene lost 2 bases, with 11 bases spanning the gap. This CDR3 is 15 amino acids long. The CDR3 DNA is TGTGCCAGCAGCTTGGGCGGGGGGAAGAACTATGGCTACACCTTC. Its protein is CASSLGGGKNYGYTF.

The chain carries TRBV7-3 and TRBJ1-6; D ambiguous. V was shortened by 1 base and J by 3 bases, with 7 bases between the two germline ends. The CDR3 sequence is 15 residues long. CDR1 and CDR2 from the germline V gene are SGHTA and FQGTGA. This CDR3 reads CASSLNSLYNSPLHF. The CDR3 DNA is TGTGCCAGCAGCTTAAACAGCCTCTATAATTCACCCCTCCACTTT.

The chain couples TRBV20-1 to TRBJ2-7; D may be TRBD2 (5 bases). The CDR3 consists of 11 residues. V was cut by 3 bases and J by 5 bases, with 8 bases left in between. Germline V lookup: CDR1 DFQATT, CDR2 SNEGSKA (reference sequence). The CDR3 protein is CSASGLHEQYF. The CDR3 DNA reads TGCAGTGCTAGCGGACTGCACGAGCAGTACTTC.

The chain joins TRBV30 to TRBJ1-2, with D tentatively TRBD1 (6 bases). The CDR3 is 13 residues long. V lost 1 base and J lost 8, with 14 bases in between. The V gene's germline CDR1 is GTSNPN and CDR2 SVGIG (reference sequence). The CDR3 DNA sequence: TGTGCCTGGAGTGCGGGGGCAGGGAGCGGCTACACCTTC. Translation gives CAWSAGAGSGYTF.

The rearrangement joins TRBV6-8 to TRBJ1-6; no clear D. Germline V lookup: CDR1 MNHGY, CDR2 SAAAGT. The CDR3 sequence is 21 residues long. Trimming took off 4 bases at V and 0 bases at J, with 25 bases between the two ends. Here the CDR3 DNA reads TGTGCCAGCAGTTTTGTTTATCGTCCTAGGTCCTCTGCCTCCTATAATTCACCCCTCCACTTT. It is translated as CASSFVYRPRSSASYNSPLHF.

The chain is built from TRBV28 and TRBJ1-1; D is perhaps TRBD1 (6 bases). Trimming removed 6 bases from V and 2 bases from J, with 7 bases in between. The CDR3 sequence is 12 residues long. The V gene's germline CDR1 is MDHEN and CDR2 SYDVKM. In nucleotides, the CDR3 is TGTGCCAGCAGAGGGGGTAACACTGAAGCTTTCTTT. Protein: CASRGGNTEAFF.

The chain recombines TRBV5-1 with TRBJ2-7, with D perhaps TRBD1 or TRBD2 (7 bases each). V was clipped by 3 bases and J by 1 base, with 14 bases between them. Germline V CDR1 and CDR2: SGHRS, YFSETQ. The CDR3 contains 15 residues. The CDR3 DNA sequence: TGCGCCAGCAGCTCCCGCCAGGGGGGGTCCTACGAGCAGTACTTC. Its protein is CASSSRQGGSYEQYF.

The CDR3 region has the DNA TGTGCCACCAGCAGAGATGGGGGGACACTCTCCTACGAGCAGTACTTC. It translates to CATSRDGGTLSYEQYF. The gene calls are TRBV15 and TRBJ2-7; D tentatively fits TRBD1 or TRBD2 (6 bases each). Germline V lookup: CDR1 LNHNV, CDR2 YYDKDF (reference sequence). The CDR3 loop spans 16 amino acids. Trimming took 0 bases from V and 0 from J, leaving 12 bases between them.

V usage is TRBV7-9 and J usage is TRBJ2-5; D not certain. The CDR3 extends over 14 amino acids. Germline CDR1 is SEHNR and CDR2 is FQNEAQ (reference sequence). Trimming removed 3 bases from V and 5 bases from J, with 13 bases in between. The CDR3 DNA sequence: TGTGCCAGCAGCTTCCCTGCAACCGGGGAGACCCAGTACTTC. Translated: CASSFPATGETQYF. Full variable domain (rest looked up from reference TRBV7-9 and TRBJ2-5): DTGVSQNPRHKITKRGQNVTFRCDPISEHNRLYWYRQTLGQGPEFLTYFQNEAQLEKSRLLSDRFSAERPKGSFSTLEIQRTEQGDSAMYLCASSFPATGETQYFGPGTRLLVL.

The CDR3 bases are TGTGCCAGCGGGGGGGAAGGAGAGACCCAGTACTTC. It specifies CASGGEGETQYF. J is TRBJ2-5 and V is TRBV2; 7 nucleotides agree with TRBD2. Trimming removed 8 bases from V and 4 bases from J; junction bases left unmatched: 4. The CDR3 has 12 residues. CDR1 and CDR2 (germline): SNHLY, FYNNEI.

The V and J genes are TRBV11-2 and TRBJ2-7; 7 bases are shared with TRBD1. Germline V CDR1 and CDR2: SGHAT, FQNNGV. CDR3 length: 15 amino acids. V dropped 5 bases and J dropped 4; count of bases not matched to a gene: 11. As DNA, the CDR3 is TGTGCCAGCAGCACCCGACAGGGTACTGGGTACGAGCAGTACTTC. Amino acids: CASSTRQGTGYEQYF. Supplemented by reference TRBV11-2 and TRBJ2-7, the full variable domain reads EAGVAQSPRYKIIEKRQSVAFWCNPISGHATLYWYQQILGQGPKLLIQFQNNGVVDDSQLPKDRFSAERLKGVDSTLKIQPAKLEDSAVYLCASSTRQGTGYEQYFGPGTRLTVT.

The chain uses TRBV7-9 and TRBJ1-6; possible D gene TRBD1, 5 bases. From germline, CDR1 is SEHNR and CDR2 FQNEAQ (reference sequence). There are 16 residues in the CDR3. Trimming took off 4 bases at V and 5 bases at J, with 15 bases between the two ends. CDR3 bases: TGTGCCAGCAGCTCAGAGGGCAGGGTGGATAATTCACCCCTCCACTTT. Its protein is CASSSEGRVDNSPLHF.

This clone was seen only once. V and J are TRBV28 and TRBJ1-2, with D unresolved. The CDR3 loop spans 12 amino acids. Germline CDR1 is MDHEN and CDR2 is SYDVKM. Trimming removed 9 bases at V and 5 bases at J, with 13 bases between. CDR3: CASMNRPYGYTF. DNA for the CDR3: TGTGCCAGTATGAACAGACCATATGGCTACACCTTC.

The chain is built from TRBV27 and TRBJ2-1; D is unclear. The CDR3 has 14 residues. V was cut by 1 base and J by 0 bases, with 4 bases left in between. Germline CDR1 and CDR2: MNHEY and SMNVEV (reference sequence). The CDR3 DNA sequence: TGTGCCAGCAGTTTATACCGCTCCTACAATGAGCAGTTCTTC. Its protein product is CASSLYRSYNEQFF.

This clone was recorded only once. CDR3 nucleotide sequence: TGCGCCAGCAGGGTGGAGGGGAATCAGCCCCAGCATTTT. This translates into CASRVEGNQPQHF. J is TRBJ1-5 and V is TRBV23-1; a possible D gene is TRBD1 (5 bases). TRBV23-1 is flagged as an ORF with uncertain function. V lost 6 bases and J lost 4, with 10 bases in between. The CDR3 is 13 amino acids.

This chain joins TRBV6-6 and TRBJ1-5; 10 bases are shared with TRBD1. CDR1 MNHNY and CDR2 SVGAGI come from the germline V gene (reference sequence). The CDR3 has 13 amino acids. With 8 bases clipped from V and 4 bases from J, the junction kept 2 bases outside the gene matches. Here the CDR3 DNA reads TGTGCCAGCCGGACAGGGGGAAATCAGCCCCAGCATTTT. Protein product: CASRTGGNQPQHF.

This clone has only one observation. J is TRBJ1-5 and V is TRBV19; D uncertain. Per the germline V gene, CDR1 is LNHDA and CDR2 is SQIVND (reference sequence). Trimming removed 3 bases at V and 7 bases at J, with 13 bases between. The CDR3 has 14 residues. CDR3 nucleotide sequence: TGTGCCAGTAGTATTTTAGAGGGAGGGCAGCCCCAGCATTTT. Its translation: CASSILEGGQPQHF. Full variable domain (missing parts from reference TRBV19 and TRBJ1-5): DGGITQSPKYLFRKEGQNVTLSCEQNLNHDAMYWYRQDPGQGLRLIYYSQIVNDFQKGDIAEGYSVSREKKESFPLTVTSAQKNPTAFYLCASSILEGGQPQHFGDGTRLSIL.